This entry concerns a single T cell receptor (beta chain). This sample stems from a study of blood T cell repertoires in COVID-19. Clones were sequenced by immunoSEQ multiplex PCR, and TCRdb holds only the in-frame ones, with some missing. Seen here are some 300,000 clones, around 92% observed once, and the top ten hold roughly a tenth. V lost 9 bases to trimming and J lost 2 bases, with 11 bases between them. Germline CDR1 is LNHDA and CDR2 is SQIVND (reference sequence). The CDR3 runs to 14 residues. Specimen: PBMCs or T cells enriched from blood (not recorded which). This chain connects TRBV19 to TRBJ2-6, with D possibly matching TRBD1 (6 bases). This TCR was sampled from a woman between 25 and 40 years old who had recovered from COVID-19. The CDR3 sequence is CAREQGTGANVLTF. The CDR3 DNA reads TGTGCCAGGGAACAGGGTACTGGGGCCAACGTCCTGACTTTC. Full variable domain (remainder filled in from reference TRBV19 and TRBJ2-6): DGGITQSPKYLFRKEGQNVTLSCEQNLNHDAMYWYRQDPGQGLRLIYYSQIVNDFQKGDIAEGYSVSREKKESFPLTVTSAQKNPTAFYLCAREQGTGANVLTFGAGSRLTVL.